This record looks at one TCR beta chain sequence and its context. Its antigen remains unidentified. This entry belongs to a study of cytomegalovirus exposure and HLA in healthy donors. The PCR employed 60 Vbeta primers together with 13 Jbeta primers. In the original analysis: As a later analysis found, there were 70 million to 90 million unique TCR beta chains, of which some 9.9 million were shared. Measured with immunoSEQ multiplex PCR; TCRdb has only the in-frame clones, and not every one. V and J calls and clone size are as listed in that table; D and trimming were resolved from the DNA. The sample lists about 140,000 clones, about 78% seen once, with around 4.2% in the top ten. There are 15 residues in the CDR3. Per the germline V gene, CDR1 is SGHRS and CDR2 is YFSETQ. Whole-study findings and limits: V segments that were indistinguishable, TRBV6-2 and TRBV6-3 among them, were omitted from analysis.

The chain has TRBV5-1 and TRBJ2-5; D is possibly TRBD1 (6 bases). The end of the DNA fits TRBJ2-7 better, so the J call may be wrong. This TCR derives from a man aged 50-59 years in good health and CMV-seropositive. Source material: PBMCs. The CDR3 coding sequence is TGCGCCAGCAGTCTGTCGGGTCAGGGGCCGAACGAGCAGTACTTC. Translating gives CASSLSGQGPNEQYF.